These 7 T cell receptor beta chains were sequenced from one sample in a study of cytomegalovirus exposure and HLA in healthy donors. The PCR was carried out with 60 Vbeta primers and 13 Jbeta primers. Sequenced by immunoSEQ multiplex PCR; TCRdb stores in-frame clones only, minus some. The sample includes around 150,000 clones, around 77% of them seen just once. The material sequenced was PBMCs. The receptors shown here come from a man aged 30-40 years in good health and CMV-seronegative.

This clone was detected once. J is TRBJ2-6 and V is TRBV6-5; D remains unclear. Germline V gene data show CDR1 as MNHEY and CDR2 as SVGAGI. V lost 6 bases, J lost 3 bases, and 6 bases lay in between. The CDR3 contains 13 residues. The CDR3 DNA sequence: TGTGCCAGCAGCTATCTTGGGGCCAACGTCCTGACTTTC. It specifies CASSYLGANVLTF.

This rearrangement joins TRBV5-1 to TRBJ2-7; 10 bases map to TRBD1. The V gene end was trimmed by 4 bases and the J gene end by 1 base; junction bases not matched to a gene: 5. The CDR3 covers 15 residues. Germline V gives CDR1 SGHRS, CDR2 YFSETQ. Here the CDR3 DNA reads TGCGCCAGCAGCGATCGACAGGGGGCATCCTACGAGCAGTACTTC. It specifies CASSDRQGASYEQYF.

The genes are TRBV2 and TRBJ2-6; D call uncertain. The CDR3 consists of 18 residues. The V end was cut by 3 bases, the J end by 1 base, with 16 bases between. Germline V gives CDR1 SNHLY, CDR2 FYNNEI. The CDR3 is CASSDTTHKQSGANVLTF. CDR3 nucleotide sequence: TGTGCCAGCAGTGATACAACACATAAACAGTCTGGGGCCAACGTCCTGACTTTC.

DNA for the CDR3: TGTGCCAGCAGCTTGGATCTGGAGGGGGAAAAACTGTTTTTT. This translates into CASSLDLEGEKLFF. V is TRBV5-4 and J is TRBJ1-4; tentatively, D is TRBD1 (5 bases). V lost 0 bases and J lost 8, with 11 bases in between. The CDR3 totals 14 residues. Germline V CDR1 and CDR2: SGHNT, YYREEE (reference sequence).

This CDR3 reads CASSRGSINQPQHF. The DNA for the CDR3 is TGTGCCAGTAGCCGGGGGAGCATCAATCAGCCCCAGCATTTT. The chain employs TRBV19 and TRBJ1-5; TRBD1 might be the D (5 bases). V was trimmed by 6 bases and J by 3 bases, leaving 12 bases between them. The CDR3 is 14 amino acids. The germline CDR1 and CDR2 sequences are LNHDA and SQIVND (reference sequence).

The chain links TRBV29-1 to TRBJ1-1; no reliable D call. CDR3 size: 13 residues. The germline gives CDR1 SQVTM, CDR2 ANQGSEA. Trimming cost V 3 bases and J 0 bases, with 8 bases left between them. DNA for the CDR3: TGCAGCGTTGACAGGACTATGAACACTGAAGCTTTCTTT. Protein product: CSVDRTMNTEAFF.

The chain has TRBV6-6 and TRBJ2-1; 8 nucleotides line up with TRBD2. J gave up 4 bases and V 8 bases, and 4 bases lay outside the gene matches. CDR3 length: 13 residues. CDR1 and CDR2 from the germline V gene are MNHNY and SVGAGI (reference sequence). As DNA, the CDR3 is TGTGCCAGCGGTACTAGCGGTTACAATGAGCAGTTCTTC. Its protein product is CASGTSGYNEQFF.